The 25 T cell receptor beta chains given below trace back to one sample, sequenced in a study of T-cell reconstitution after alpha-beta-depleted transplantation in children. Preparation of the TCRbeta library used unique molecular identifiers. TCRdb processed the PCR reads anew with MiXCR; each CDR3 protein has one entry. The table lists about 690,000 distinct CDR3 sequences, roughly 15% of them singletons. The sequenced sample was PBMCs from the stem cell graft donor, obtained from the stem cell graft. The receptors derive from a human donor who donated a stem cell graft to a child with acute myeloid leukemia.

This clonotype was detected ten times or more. CDR3 sequence: CAWTVGDGYTF. In nucleotides, the CDR3 is TGTGCCTGGACTGTAGGGGATGGCTACACCTTC. V gene TRBV30 combines with J gene TRBJ1-2; a weak D match, TRBD1 (5 bases). Germline CDR1 is GTSNPN and CDR2 is SVGIG (reference sequence). The CDR3 is 11 residues long. V was cut by 4 bases and J by 6 bases, with 9 bases left in between.

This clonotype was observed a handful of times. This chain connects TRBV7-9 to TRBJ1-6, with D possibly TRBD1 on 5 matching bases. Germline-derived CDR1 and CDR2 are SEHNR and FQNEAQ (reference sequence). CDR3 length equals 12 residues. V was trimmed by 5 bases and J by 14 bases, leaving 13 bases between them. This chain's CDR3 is CASSQVGGTLHF. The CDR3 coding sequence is TGTGCCAGCAGCCAGGTTGGGGGAACCCTCCACTTT. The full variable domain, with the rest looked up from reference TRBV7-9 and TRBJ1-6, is DTGVSQNPRHKITKRGQNVTFRCDPISEHNRLYWYRQTLGQGPEFLTYFQNEAQLEKSRLLSDRFSAERPKGSFSTLEIQRTEQGDSAMYLCASSQVGGTLHFGNGTRLTVT.

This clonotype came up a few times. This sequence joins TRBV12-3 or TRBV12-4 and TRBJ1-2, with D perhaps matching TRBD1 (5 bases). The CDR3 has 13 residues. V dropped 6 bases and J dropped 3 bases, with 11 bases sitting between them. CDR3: CASSHVTDYGYTF. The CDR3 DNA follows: TGTGCCAGCAGCCACGTGACAGACTATGGCTACACCTTC.

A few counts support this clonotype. CDR3 nucleotides: TGTGCCAGCAGCTACCTCCAGAACCCACTCTCTGGAAACACCATATATTTT. Amino acid sequence: CASSYLQNPLSGNTIYF. The J gene is TRBJ1-3, the V gene TRBV7-9, with unresolved D. V was shortened by 4 bases and J by 0 bases, with 16 bases between the two germline ends. This CDR3 is built from 17 residues. Germline V gene data show CDR1 as SEHNR and CDR2 as FQNEAQ (reference sequence).

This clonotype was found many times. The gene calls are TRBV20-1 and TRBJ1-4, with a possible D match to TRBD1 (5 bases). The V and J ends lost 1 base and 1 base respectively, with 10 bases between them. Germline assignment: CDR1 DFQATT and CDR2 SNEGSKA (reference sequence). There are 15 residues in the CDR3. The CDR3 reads CSARVRQLTNEKLFF. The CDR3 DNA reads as TGCAGTGCTAGAGTAAGACAGCTAACTAATGAAAAACTGTTTTTT.

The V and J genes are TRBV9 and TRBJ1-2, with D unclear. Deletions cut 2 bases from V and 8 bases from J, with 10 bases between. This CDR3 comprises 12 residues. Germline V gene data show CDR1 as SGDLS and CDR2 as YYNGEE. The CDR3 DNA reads TGTGCCAGCAGCGTTGATAGGAGGGGCTACACCTTC. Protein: CASSVDRRGYTF.

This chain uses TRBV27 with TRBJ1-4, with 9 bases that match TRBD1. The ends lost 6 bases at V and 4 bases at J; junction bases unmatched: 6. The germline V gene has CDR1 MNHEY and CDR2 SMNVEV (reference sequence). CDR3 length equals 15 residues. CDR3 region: CASSAGQGFNEKLFF. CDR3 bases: TGTGCCAGCAGCGCTGGACAGGGGTTTAATGAAAAACTGTTTTTT.

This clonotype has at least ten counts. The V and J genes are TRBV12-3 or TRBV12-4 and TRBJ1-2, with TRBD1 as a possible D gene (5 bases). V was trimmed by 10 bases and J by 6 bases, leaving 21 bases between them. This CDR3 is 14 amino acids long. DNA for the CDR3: TGTGCCACCCAGGGACCGAGCTGGGGAGATGGCTACACCTTC. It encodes CATQGPSWGDGYTF.

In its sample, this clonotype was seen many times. The CDR3 DNA is TGTGCCAGCAGTGGGGGAGGTATTAGCTCCTACGAGCAGTACTTC. Amino acids: CASSGGGISSYEQYF. The chain joins TRBV12-3 or TRBV12-4 to TRBJ2-7; weak D call: TRBD2 (6 bases). V lost 5 bases and J lost 0, with 14 bases in between. This CDR3 has 15 amino acids.

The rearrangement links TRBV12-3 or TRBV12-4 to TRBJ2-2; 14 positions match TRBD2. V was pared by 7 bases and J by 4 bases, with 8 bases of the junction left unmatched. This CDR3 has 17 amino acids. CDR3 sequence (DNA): TGTGCCAGCACCGCGACTAGCGGGGGGGCGCGCACCGGGGAGCTGTTTTTT. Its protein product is CASTATSGGARTGELFF.

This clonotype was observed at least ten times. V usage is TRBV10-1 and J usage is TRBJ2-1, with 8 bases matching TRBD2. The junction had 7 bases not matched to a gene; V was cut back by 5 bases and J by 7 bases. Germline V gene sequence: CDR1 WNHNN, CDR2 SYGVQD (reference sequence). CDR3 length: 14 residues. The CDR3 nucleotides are TGCGCCAGCAGTCCTTCGGGGGGGGTAAATGAGCAGTTCTTC. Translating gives CASSPSGGVNEQFF.

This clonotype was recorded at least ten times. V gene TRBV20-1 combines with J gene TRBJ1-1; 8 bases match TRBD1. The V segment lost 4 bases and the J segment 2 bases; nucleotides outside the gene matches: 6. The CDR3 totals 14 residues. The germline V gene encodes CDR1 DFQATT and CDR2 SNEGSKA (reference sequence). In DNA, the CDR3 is TGCAGTGCTATCCAGGGGGCAACTAACACTGAAGCTTTCTTT. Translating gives CSAIQGATNTEAFF.

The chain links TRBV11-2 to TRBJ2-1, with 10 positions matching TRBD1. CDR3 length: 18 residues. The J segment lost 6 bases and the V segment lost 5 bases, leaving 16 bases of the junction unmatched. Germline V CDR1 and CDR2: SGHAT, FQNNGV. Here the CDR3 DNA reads TGTGCCAGCAGCCCCGTCCCGGGACAGGGGACGGGCTTCAATGAGCAGTTCTTC. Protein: CASSPVPGQGTGFNEQFF.

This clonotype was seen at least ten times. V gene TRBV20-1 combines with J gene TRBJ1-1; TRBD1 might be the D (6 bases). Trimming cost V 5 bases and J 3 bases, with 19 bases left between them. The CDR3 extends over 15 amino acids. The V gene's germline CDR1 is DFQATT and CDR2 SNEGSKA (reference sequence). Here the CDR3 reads CSAPLQGMVHTEAFF. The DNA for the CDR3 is TGCAGTGCTCCTCTCCAGGGGATGGTTCACACTGAAGCTTTCTTT.

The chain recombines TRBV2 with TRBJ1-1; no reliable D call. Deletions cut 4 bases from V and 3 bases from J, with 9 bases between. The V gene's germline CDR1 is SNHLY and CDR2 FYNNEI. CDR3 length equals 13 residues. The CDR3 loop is CASSGVRDTEAFF. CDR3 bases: TGTGCCAGCAGTGGGGTTCGGGACACTGAAGCTTTCTTT.

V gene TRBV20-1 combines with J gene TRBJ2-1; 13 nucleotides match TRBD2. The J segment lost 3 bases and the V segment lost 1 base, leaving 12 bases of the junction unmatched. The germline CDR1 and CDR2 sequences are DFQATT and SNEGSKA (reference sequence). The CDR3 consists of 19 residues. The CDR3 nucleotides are TGCAGTGCTAGAGCGCCACCGGGACTAGCGGGGCGCGGCTACAATGAGCAGTTCTTC. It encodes CSARAPPGLAGRGYNEQFF.

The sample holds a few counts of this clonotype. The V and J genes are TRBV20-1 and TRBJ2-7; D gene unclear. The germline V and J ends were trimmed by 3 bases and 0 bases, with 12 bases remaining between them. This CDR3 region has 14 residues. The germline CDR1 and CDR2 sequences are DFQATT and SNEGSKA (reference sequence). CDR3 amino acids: CSASHPGTSYEQYF. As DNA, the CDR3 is TGCAGTGCTAGTCATCCCGGCACCTCCTACGAGCAGTACTTC.

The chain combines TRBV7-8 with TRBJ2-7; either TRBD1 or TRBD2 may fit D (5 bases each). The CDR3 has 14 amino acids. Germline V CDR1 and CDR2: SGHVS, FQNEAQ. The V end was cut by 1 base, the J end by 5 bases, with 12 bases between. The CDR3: CASSLGGARDEQYV. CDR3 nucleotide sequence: TGTGCCAGCAGCTTAGGAGGGGCCCGAGACGAGCAGTACGTC.

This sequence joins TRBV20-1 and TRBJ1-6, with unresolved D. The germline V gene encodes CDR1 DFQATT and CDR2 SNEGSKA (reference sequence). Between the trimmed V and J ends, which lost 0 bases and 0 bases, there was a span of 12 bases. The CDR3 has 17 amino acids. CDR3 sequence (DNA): TGCAGTGCTAGAGATCGACCGGCCAGCTCCTATAATTCACCCCTCCACTTT. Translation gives CSARDRPASSYNSPLHF.

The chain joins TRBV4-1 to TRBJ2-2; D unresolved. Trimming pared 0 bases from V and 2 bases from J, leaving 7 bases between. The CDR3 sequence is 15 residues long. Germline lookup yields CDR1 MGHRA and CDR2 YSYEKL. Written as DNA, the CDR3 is TGCGCCAGCAGCCAAGATTGGCCCAACACCGGGGAGCTGTTTTTT. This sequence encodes CASSQDWPNTGELFF.

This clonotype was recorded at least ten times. CDR3: CASSSPIRVNTEAFF. The CDR3 DNA is TGTGCCAGCAGCTCCCCAATAAGGGTGAACACTGAAGCTTTCTTT. The chain links TRBV7-2 to TRBJ1-1; D not resolved. The CDR3 consists of 15 residues. Germline V gene lookup returns CDR1 SGHTA and CDR2 FQGNSA. Trimming stripped 4 bases from V and 0 bases from J, with 12 bases between.

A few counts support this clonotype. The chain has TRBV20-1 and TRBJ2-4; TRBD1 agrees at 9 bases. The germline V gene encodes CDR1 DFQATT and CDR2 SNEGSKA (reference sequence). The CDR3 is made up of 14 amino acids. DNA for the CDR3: TGCAGCGCAGGACAGGGGTTAAAGGGAAACATTCAGTACTTC. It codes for CSAGQGLKGNIQYF.

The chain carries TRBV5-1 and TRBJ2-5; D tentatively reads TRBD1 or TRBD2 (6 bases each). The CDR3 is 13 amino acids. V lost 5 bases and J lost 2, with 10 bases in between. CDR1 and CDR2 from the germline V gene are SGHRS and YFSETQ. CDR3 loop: CASSTGAQETQYF. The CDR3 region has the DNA TGCGCCAGCAGTACGGGGGCGCAAGAGACCCAGTACTTC.

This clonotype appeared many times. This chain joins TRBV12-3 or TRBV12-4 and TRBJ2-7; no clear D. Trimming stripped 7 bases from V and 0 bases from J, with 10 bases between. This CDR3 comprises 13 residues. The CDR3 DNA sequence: TGTGCCAGCACCGGAAGAAGCTCCTACGAGCAGTACTTC. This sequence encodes CASTGRSSYEQYF.

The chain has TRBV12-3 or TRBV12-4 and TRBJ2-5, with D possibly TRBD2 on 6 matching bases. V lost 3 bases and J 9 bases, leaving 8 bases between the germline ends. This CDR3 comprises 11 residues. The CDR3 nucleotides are TGTGCCAGCAGTTTGGGGGGATCCCAGTACTTC. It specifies CASSLGGSQYF.